The 15 T cell receptor beta chains listed next were all sequenced from one sample in a study of T cells in localized non-small cell lung cancer. Generated by immunoSEQ multiplex PCR, the TCRdb table keeps only in-frame clones and is missing some. The sample has 10,000 or so clones, 90% to 95% seen once. Sequencing used peripheral blood, obtained before any cancer treatment. Source of these receptors: a woman aged 40-70 years with stage I squamous cell lung carcinoma.

The rearrangement links TRBV18 to TRBJ1-1; D is unresolved. This CDR3 contains 13 residues. Germline CDR1 and CDR2: KGHSH and LQKENI. V was clipped by 6 bases and J by 1 base, with 9 bases between them. The CDR3 DNA sequence: TGTGCCAGCTCCCCGATGGCGAACACTGAAGCTTTCTTT. Translated, it gives CASSPMANTEAFF.

Remarks on this clone: The junction departs from the called germline gene at one end, perhaps through a read error. The chain employs TRBV7-7 and TRBJ2-7; TRBD2 agrees at 8 bases. The CDR3 totals 16 residues. CDR1 is SSHAT and CDR2 is FNYEAQ in the germline V gene (reference sequence). CDR3: CASSLWKRGGFYEQYF. The CDR3 DNA reads as TGTGCTAGCAGCCTGTGGAAGCGCGGGGGGTTCTACGAGCAGTACTTC.

The chain joins TRBV5-1 to TRBJ2-5; 9 nucleotides align to TRBD2. The CDR3 loop spans 16 amino acids. Germline V gene data show CDR1 as SGHRS and CDR2 as YFSETQ. The V and J ends lost 3 bases and 4 bases, in that order; junction bases with no gene match: 10. The CDR3 is CASSWGLAGDTETQYF. CDR3 sequence (DNA): TGCGCCAGCAGCTGGGGGTTAGCGGGGGATACAGAGACCCAGTACTTC.

The chain uses TRBV30 and TRBJ1-2; D may be TRBD1 (5 bases). V was cut by 3 bases and J by 4 bases, with 9 bases left in between. This CDR3 contains 12 residues. Per the germline V gene, CDR1 is GTSNPN and CDR2 is SVGIG (reference sequence). CDR3 protein: CAWRGDGYGYTF. In nucleotides, the CDR3 is TGTGCCTGGAGAGGGGACGGCTATGGCTACACCTTC.

This chain connects TRBV7-2 to TRBJ1-2; 8 bases fit TRBD1. Unmatched junction bases numbered 7, after V lost 7 bases and J lost 0 bases. This CDR3 is 15 amino acids long. CDR1 and CDR2 from the germline V gene are SGHTA and FQGNSA. In nucleotides, the CDR3 is TGTGCCAGCACCATGGACAGGGCGGCTAACTATGGCTACACCTTC. Its translation is CASTMDRAANYGYTF.

The chain employs TRBV19 and TRBJ2-2, with a weak D call TRBD2 (6 bases). The V gene's germline CDR1 is LNHDA and CDR2 SQIVND (reference sequence). V shed 4 bases and J shed 4 bases, with 16 bases lying between them. This CDR3 has 16 residues. CDR3 sequence: CASSTRDGGGTGELFF. CDR3 DNA sequence: TGTGCCAGTAGTACGCGGGACGGAGGAGGCACCGGGGAGCTGTTTTTT.

The V gene is TRBV27, the J gene TRBJ2-3; 10 bases are a match to TRBD2. With V trimmed by 10 bases and J by 0 bases, 16 bases remained unmatched. The germline V gene encodes CDR1 MNHEY and CDR2 SMNVEV (reference sequence). CDR3 length equals 18 residues. CDR3 in DNA: TGTGCCACCGTGAAGATGGCTAGCGGGGGTAGTAGCACAGATACGCAGTATTTT. As protein: CATVKMASGGSSTDTQYF.

The rearrangement uses TRBV11-3 and TRBJ2-3, with TRBD2 matching 7 bases. The germline V gene encodes CDR1 SGHNT and CDR2 YENEEA. The CDR3 spans 16 residues. With 5 bases clipped from V and 3 bases from J, the junction kept 11 bases outside the gene matches. The CDR3: CASSAAGEPGTDTQYF. CDR3 in DNA: TGTGCCAGCAGCGCCGCGGGGGAGCCAGGAACAGATACGCAGTATTTT.

In its sample, this clone was seen once. V is TRBV29-1 and J is TRBJ2-1; 10 bases map to TRBD2. The CDR3 spans 14 residues. Per the germline V gene, CDR1 is SQVTM and CDR2 is ANQGSEA. J was trimmed by 4 bases and V by 6 bases; bases with no gene match: 6. The CDR3 DNA reads TGCAGCGTGCTTGGACTAGCGGCGTACAATGAGCAGTTCTTC. Protein: CSVLGLAAYNEQFF.

This clone was seen just once. The J gene is TRBJ1-2, the V gene TRBV2; a weak D match, TRBD1 (5 bases). V lost 3 bases, J lost 8 bases, and 13 bases lay in between. The CDR3 is 13 residues long. CDR1 and CDR2 (germline): SNHLY, FYNNEI. The chain's CDR3 is CASSEGRVGGYTF. DNA of the CDR3: TGTGCCAGCAGTGAGGGCAGGGTGGGAGGCTACACCTTC.

The V gene is TRBV5-1, the J gene TRBJ2-3; possible D gene TRBD2, 6 bases. The CDR3 has 14 residues. Germline CDR1 is SGHRS and CDR2 is YFSETQ. Deletions cut 1 base from V and 2 bases from J, with 8 bases between. Here the CDR3 reads CASSLTGDTDTQYF. The CDR3 DNA reads as TGCGCCAGCAGCTTGACGGGGGACACAGATACGCAGTATTTT.

The chain is built from TRBV29-1 and TRBJ1-2; the D is unclear. V was pared by 4 bases and J by 10 bases, with 4 bases between. This CDR3 is 8 amino acids long. Germline CDR1 and CDR2: SQVTM and ANQGSEA. The chain's CDR3 is CSVGHYTF. CDR3 DNA sequence: TGCAGCGTTGGACACTACACCTTC.

The rearrangement joins TRBV6-5 to TRBJ1-6; the match to TRBD1 covers 9 bases. This CDR3 region has 16 residues. Losses at the gene ends were 2 bases for V and 7 bases for J; bases not matched to a gene: 6. Looked up from germline, CDR1 is MNHEY and CDR2 is SVGAGI. The DNA for the CDR3 is TGTGCCAGCAGTTACGGAACAGGGGGCAGAAATTCACCCCTCCACTTT. It codes for CASSYGTGGRNSPLHF.

V is TRBV9 and J is TRBJ2-1; the match to TRBD1 covers 8 bases. CDR1 and CDR2 (germline): SGDLS, YYNGEE. Germline trimming cut 3 bases from V and 7 bases from J; bases unmatched to any gene: 9. The CDR3 spans 15 residues. This CDR3 reads CASSDDRGSKNEQFF. CDR3 DNA: TGTGCCAGCAGCGATGACAGGGGTTCTAAGAATGAGCAGTTCTTC.

V gene TRBV7-9 combines with J gene TRBJ2-7; no clear D gene. Germline CDR1 is SEHNR and CDR2 is FQNEAQ (reference sequence). There are 11 residues in the CDR3. V was shortened by 5 bases and J by 3 bases, with 5 bases between the two germline ends. The CDR3 DNA is TGTGCCAGCAGCCGAGGCTACGAGCAGTACTTC. Amino acids: CASSRGYEQYF. The full variable domain, completed using reference TRBV7-9 and TRBJ2-7, is DTGVSQNPRHKITKRGQNVTFRCDPISEHNRLYWYRQTLGQGPEFLTYFQNEAQLEKSRLLSDRFSAERPKGSFSTLEIQRTEQGDSAMYLCASSRGYEQYFGPGTRLTVT.